The subject of this entry is one TCR beta chain. Its antigen is not known. immunoSEQ v3.0 was run at survey level. The protocol was immunoSEQ multiplex PCR, while the TCRdb copy is restricted to in-frame clones and leaves out a portion. The table has roughly 28,000 clones, approximately 90% seen once. The source of the sample is a study of long-term antiretroviral therapy in people with HIV. Germline values: CDR1 KGHSH, CDR2 LQKENI. V gave up 0 bases and J gave up 8 bases, with 10 bases separating them. The CDR3 length is 14 residues. Study-level points and caveats: Diversity measured after ART increased yet remained under transplant donor controls.

The rearrangement joins TRBV18 to TRBJ1-4, with a possible D match to TRBD1 (6 bases). This specimen was unsorted PBMCs, taken 3.1 years after starting antiretroviral therapy. The receptor comes from a man younger than 35 with HIV. As DNA, the CDR3 is TGTGCCAGCTCACCACCACAGGGACGGGAAAAACTGTTTTTT. Its protein product is CASSPPQGREKLFF.